This TCR beta chain comes out of a study of Graves' ophthalmopathy and Graves' hyperthyroidism. The study's findings and limits: For separating ophthalmopathy from stable hyperthyroidism, a 13-signature model gave 85% to 90% sensitivity and 80% to 84% specificity.

Trimming left V 3 bases short and J 0 bases short, with 6 bases between. The CDR3 has 15 amino acids. Germline lookup yields CDR1 LGHNA and CDR2 YNFKEQ. Moderate-to-severe activity, CAS at least 3, NOSPECS at least 4 and duration under 3 months characterized donors with ophthalmopathy. The authors amplified TCR beta CDR3 regions from RNA transcripts. HTBI primers were used in a first-round RT-PCR, which preceded a second-round multiplex PCR. TCRdb ran MiXCR on the multiplex PCR reads and lists one entry per CDR3 protein. The sample includes a few hundred thousand distinct CDR3 sequences, roughly a sixth of them seen just once. This clonotype appeared many times. Its antigen remains unidentified.

Sequences were obtained from peripheral blood. This TCR was recovered from an adult man with Graves' ophthalmopathy. V is TRBV4-2 and J is TRBJ2-6; D is unclear. The CDR3 sequence: CASSQGNSGANVLTF. The CDR3 DNA is TGTGCCAGCAGCCAGGGGAACTCTGGGGCCAACGTCCTGACTTTC.